A selection of T cell receptor beta chains follows, all from one sample in a study of T cells after somatic rescue of genetic block. TCRdb's copy holds only in-frame clones and misses some; the assay was immunoSEQ multiplex PCR. The sample lists approximately 88,000 clones, about 87% occurring once. The material sequenced was peripheral blood mononuclear cells (PBMCs). The receptors were gathered from a woman between 18 and 29 years old. CDR3s leave out the opening cysteine and the closing phenylalanine or tryptophan.

j_gene: TRBJ2-7; len: 14; v_gene: TRBV9; CDR3aa: ASSPRDSDKSVEQY
j_gene: TRBJ1-2; len: 10; v_gene: TRBV30; CDR3aa: AWSYSDEGYT
j_gene: TRBJ2-1; len: 9; v_gene: TRBV20-1; CDR3aa: SATLVGEQF
j_gene: TRBJ2-5; len: 11; v_gene: TRBV9; CDR3aa: ASRPPGAETQY
j_gene: TRBJ1-2; len: 11; v_gene: TRBV5-6; CDR3aa: ASSSDTNYGYT
j_gene: TRBJ1-2; len: 13; v_gene: TRBV2; CDR3aa: ASSVSAGLGYGYT
j_gene: TRBJ1-5; len: 9; v_gene: TRBV28; CDR3aa: ASGSPQPQH
j_gene: TRBJ1-3; len: 13; v_gene: TRBV30; CDR3aa: AWSVRGTSGNTIY
j_gene: TRBJ1-5; len: 11; v_gene: TRBV6-1; CDR3aa: ASSEGSNQPQH
j_gene: TRBJ1-4; len: 12; v_gene: TRBV27; CDR3aa: ASSRTGFNEKLF
j_gene: TRBJ2-7; len: 15; v_gene: TRBV29-1; CDR3aa: SVGWTSGRKGGHEQY
j_gene: TRBJ1-2; len: 13; v_gene: TRBV19; CDR3aa: ASSILSDVSYGYT
j_gene: TRBJ1-2; len: 13; v_gene: TRBV19; CDR3aa: ASSPPTPARWGYT
j_gene: TRBJ2-6; len: 14; v_gene: TRBV12-5; CDR3aa: ASGLWAPSGANVLT
j_gene: TRBJ1-5; len: 13; v_gene: TRBV15; CDR3aa: ATSRPGVSNQPQH
j_gene: TRBJ1-2; len: 19; v_gene: TRBV7-8; CDR3aa: ASSSLSGAGTGFRGSYGYT
j_gene: TRBJ2-5; len: 14; v_gene: TRBV14; CDR3aa: ASSQSRGRGRETQY
j_gene: TRBJ2-1; len: 14; v_gene: TRBV4-2; CDR3aa: ASSQEGTGGYNEQF
j_gene: TRBJ1-2; len: 11; v_gene: TRBV27; CDR3aa: ASSLRGNYGYT
j_gene: TRBJ2-1; len: 15; v_gene: TRBV5-1; CDR3aa: ASSPDGAPASYNEQF
j_gene: TRBJ2-7; len: 12; v_gene: TRBV7-2; CDR3aa: ASSRDGLAYEQY
j_gene: TRBJ2-3; len: 14; v_gene: TRBV10-3; CDR3aa: AISESLAGGPNTQY
j_gene: TRBJ1-5; len: 13; v_gene: TRBV7-9; CDR3aa: ASSSVGNSNQPQH